The clone carrying this T cell receptor beta chain showed up many times. Its antigen remains unidentified. The data were taken from a study of beta chain bispecific antibodies for T cell cancers. In the study overall: TRBV sequencing of surviving healthy T cells measured each family's depletion.

Study-wide results and limits: Most targeted TRBV signal came from the leukemia cell line cells, not normal T cells.

MiXCR, applied by TCRdb to the 5' RACE reads, yields one record per CDR3 protein. In the table there are over 20,000 distinct CDR3 sequences, under 3% of which are singletons. The CDR3 is made up of 14 amino acids. Germline lookup yields CDR1 DFQATT and CDR2 SNEGSKA (reference sequence). V was cut by 4 bases and J by 5 bases, with 17 bases left in between. Blood mononuclear cells were expanded for roughly 3 days using either OKT3 anti-CD3 antibody or CD3/CD28 beads. IL-2 (about 100 IU/ml) and IL-7 (around 5 ng/ml) supported the T cell cultures. Cocultures held some 5 x 10^4 normal T cells, some 5 x 10^4 targets, and bispecific antibody.

Sequencing was performed on healthy donor T cells cultured with leukemia cells. V and J are TRBV20-1 and TRBJ2-5; a weak D match, TRBD2 (7 bases). The origin of this receptor is a human donor in good health. Some clones in this sample may be carry-over from other donors' samples. The CDR3, as DNA: TGCAGTGCTACCCTGACGGGGGGCGCGGAGACCCAGTACTTC. This codes for CSATLTGGAETQYF.